The 4 T cell receptor beta chains below all came from one sample that was sequenced in a study of cytomegalovirus exposure and HLA in healthy donors. Both 60 Vbeta primers and 13 Jbeta primers went into the PCR. The assay was immunoSEQ multiplex PCR, and TCRdb's table has in-frame clones only and misses some. Of more than 90,000 clones listed, around 70% are singletons. The sequencing input was PBMCs. These receptors came from a young man in good health and CMV-seropositive.

This chain joins TRBV6-1 and TRBJ2-6; possible D gene TRBD2, 5 bases. CDR3 length equals 16 residues. Trimming shortened V by 2 bases and J by 3 bases, and 11 bases separated the two germline ends. Germline CDR1 MNHNS, CDR2 SASEGT. The CDR3 nucleotides read TGTGCCAGCAGTGAATTGGGAGTTCTTGGGGCCAACGTCCTGACTTTC. Its protein is CASSELGVLGANVLTF.

This clone was seen more than once but under ten times. J is TRBJ2-1 and V is TRBV6-1, with D possibly being TRBD1 (6 bases). The CDR3 runs 16 residues. V was trimmed by 0 bases and J by 0 bases, leaving 9 bases between them. CDR1 and CDR2 (germline): MNHNS, SASEGT. The CDR3 is CASSEARGGSYNEQFF. The CDR3, as DNA: TGTGCCAGCAGTGAAGCTCGAGGGGGCTCCTACAATGAGCAGTTCTTC.

The rearrangement links TRBV30 to TRBJ2-7; 9 positions match TRBD2. The CDR3 runs to 14 residues. V lost 0 bases and J lost 5; bases outside the gene matches: 5. The germline gives CDR1 GTSNPN, CDR2 SVGIG (reference sequence). This CDR3 is CAWSVGGGADEQYF. CDR3 DNA: TGTGCCTGGAGTGTCGGCGGGGGGGCCGACGAGCAGTACTTC.

The chain couples TRBV2 to TRBJ1-2; D is uncertain. CDR3 size: 13 residues. The V and J ends lost 4 bases and 7 bases respectively, with 13 bases between them. CDR1 SNHLY and CDR2 FYNNEI come from the germline V gene. The CDR3 spells CASSARGLGGYTF. CDR3 DNA sequence: TGTGCCAGCAGTGCCCGAGGGTTGGGTGGCTACACCTTC.